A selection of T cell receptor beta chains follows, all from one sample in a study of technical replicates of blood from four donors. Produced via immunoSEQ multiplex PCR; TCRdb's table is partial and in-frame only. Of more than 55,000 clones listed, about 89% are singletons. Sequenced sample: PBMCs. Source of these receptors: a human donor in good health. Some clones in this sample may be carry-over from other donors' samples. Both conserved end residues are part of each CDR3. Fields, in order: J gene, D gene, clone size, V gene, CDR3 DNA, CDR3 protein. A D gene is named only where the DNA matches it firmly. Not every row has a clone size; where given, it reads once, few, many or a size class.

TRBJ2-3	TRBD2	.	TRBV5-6	TGTGCCAGCAGCCCCACACTAGCGGGGGTTCTCACAGATACGCAGTATTTT	CASSPTLAGVLTDTQYF
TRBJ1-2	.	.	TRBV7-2	TGTGCCAGCAGCCGTACAGGGTCCGATGGCTACACCTTC	CASSRTGSDGYTF
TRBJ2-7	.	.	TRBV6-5	TGTGCCAGCAGTAGCGTACGCTCCTACGAGCAGTACTTC	CASSSVRSYEQYF
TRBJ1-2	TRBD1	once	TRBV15	TGTGCCACCAGCAGAGCCGGACAGGGGCCGGCCTATGGCTACACCTTC	CATSRAGQGPAYGYTF
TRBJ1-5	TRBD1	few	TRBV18	TGTGCCAGCTCACGCGGGACAGGGGACAATCAGCCCCAGCATTTT	CASSRGTGDNQPQHF
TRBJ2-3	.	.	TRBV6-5	TGTGCCAGCAGTATCAGGGTCGGGACAGATACGCAGTATTTT	CASSIRVGTDTQYF
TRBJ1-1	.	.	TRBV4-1	TGCGCCAGCAGCCAAGATACCGGGTCGGACACTGAAGCTTTCTTT	CASSQDTGSDTEAFF
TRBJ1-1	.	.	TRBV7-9	TGTGCCAGCAGCTTAGGCACAGGGAACACTGAAGCTTTCTTT	CASSLGTGNTEAFF
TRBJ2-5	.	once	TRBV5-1	TGCGCCAGCAGGGCGTCGGCAGGGCAGTACCAAGAGACCCAGTACTTC	CASRASAGQYQETQYF
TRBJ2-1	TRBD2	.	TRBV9	TGTGCCAGCAGCGTAGAACTAGCGGATGAGCAGTTCTTC	CASSVELADEQFF
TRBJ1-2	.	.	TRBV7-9	TGTGCCAGCAGCCCAAATTCCCCTTTGTCGGGCTATGGCTACACCTTC	CASSPNSPLSGYGYTF
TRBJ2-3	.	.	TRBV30	TGTGCCTGGAGTGTACCGAGGGCGCAGTATTTT	CAWSVPRAQYF
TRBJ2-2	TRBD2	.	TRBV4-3	TGCGCCAGCAGCCAAGTTCTAGCGGGAGAGGGCGGGGAGCTGTTTTTT	CASSQVLAGEGGELFF
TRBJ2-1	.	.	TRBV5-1	TGCGCCAGCAGCGACCCACAGGGTACCTACAATGAGCAGTTCTTC	CASSDPQGTYNEQFF
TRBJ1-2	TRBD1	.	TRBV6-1	TGTGCCAGCAGTTCACCCGGGACAGAGAATTATGGCTACACCTTC	CASSSPGTENYGYTF
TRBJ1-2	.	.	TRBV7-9	TGTGCCAGCAGCGCTTGGACTAGACAGTACGGCTACGGCTACACCTTC	CASSAWTRQYGYGYTF
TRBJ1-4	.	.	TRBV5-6	TGTGCCAGCAGCCGCGACAGTCCTGAAAAACTGTTTTTT	CASSRDSPEKLFF
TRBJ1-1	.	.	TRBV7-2	TGTGCCAGCAGCTTAGTGGAGGGGAACACTGAAGCTTTCTTT	CASSLVEGNTEAFF
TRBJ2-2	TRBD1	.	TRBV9	TGTGCCAGCAGCCTAAGGACAGGGTCTTCCGGGGAGCTGTTTTTT	CASSLRTGSSGELFF
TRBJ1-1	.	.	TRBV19	TGTGCCAGTAGTAGAACTCAGGGCCTAGGGACTGAAGCTTTCTTT	CASSRTQGLGTEAFF
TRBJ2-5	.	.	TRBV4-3	TGCGCCAGCAGCCAAGAGAGCTCAGAGACCCAGTACTTC	CASSQESSETQYF
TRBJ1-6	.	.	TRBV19	TGTGCCAGTAGTATGACAAACCATAATTCACCCCTCCACTTT	CASSMTNHNSPLHF
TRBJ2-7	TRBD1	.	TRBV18	TGTGCCAGCTCACAGGGACAGGGCGACGAGCAGTACTTC	CASSQGQGDEQYF
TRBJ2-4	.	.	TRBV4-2	TGTGCCAGCAGCCAAGCGGTCCGAGAAAACATTCAGTACTTC	CASSQAVRENIQYF
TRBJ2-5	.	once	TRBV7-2	TGTGCCAGCAGCCCATCCGGGCAAGAGACCCAGTACTTC	CASSPSGQETQYF
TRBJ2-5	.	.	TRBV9	TGTGCCAGCAGCGTAGGTTCGGGAGTGGAGGAGACCCAGTACTTC	CASSVGSGVEETQYF
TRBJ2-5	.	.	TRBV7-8	TGTGCCAGCAGCCCTATAGCGGACCTTAAAGAGACCCAGTACTTC	CASSPIADLKETQYF
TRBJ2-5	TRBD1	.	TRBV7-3	TGTGCCAGCAGTAAGGAACCCGGGACAGAGAAGACCCAGTACTTC	CASSKEPGTEKTQYF
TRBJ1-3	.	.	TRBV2	TGTGCCAGCAGCCCAGGGTTCGGAAACACCATATATTTT	CASSPGFGNTIYF
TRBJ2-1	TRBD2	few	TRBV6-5	TGTGCCACCGGACTAGCGGGAGGATACAATGAGCAGTTCTTC	CATGLAGGYNEQFF
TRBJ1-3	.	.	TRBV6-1	TGTGCCAGCGGACAGCTCTCTGGAAACACCATATATTTT	CASGQLSGNTIYF
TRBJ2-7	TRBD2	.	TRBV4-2	TGTGCCAGCAGCCAAGATCAGTTAACTTCGGGACTAGCGGGATACTCCTACGAGCAGTACTTC	CASSQDQLTSGLAGYSYEQYF
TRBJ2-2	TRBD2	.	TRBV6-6	TGTGCCAGCAAAGCGGGAGTCTCCGGGGAGCTGTTTTTT	CASKAGVSGELFF
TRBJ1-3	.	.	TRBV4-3	TGCGCCAGCAGCCAAGATCGGGGGGGCACTGGAAACACCATATATTTT	CASSQDRGGTGNTIYF
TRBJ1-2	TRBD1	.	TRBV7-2	TGTGCCAGCAGCGGGACAGGGAAGGTTGGTGGCTACACCTTC	CASSGTGKVGGYTF
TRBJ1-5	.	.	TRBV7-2	TGTGCCAGCAGCTTAGACAGAATAGGTCTTCAGCCCCAGCATTTT	CASSLDRIGLQPQHF
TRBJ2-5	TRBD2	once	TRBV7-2	TGTGCCAGCAGTTTTCGGGGGGGCCAAGAGACCCAGTACTTC	CASSFRGGQETQYF
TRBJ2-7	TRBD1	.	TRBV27	TGTGCCAGCAGTCTCACCGGGACAGCTACCTACGAGCAGTACTTC	CASSLTGTATYEQYF
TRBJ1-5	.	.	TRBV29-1	TGCAGCGGGGCCGAGACAGGAGGTCAGCCCCAGCATTTT	CSGAETGGQPQHF
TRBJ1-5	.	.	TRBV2	TGTGCCAGCAGTCCGGGCGGAGGGGTCAATCAGCCCCAGCATTTT	CASSPGGGVNQPQHF
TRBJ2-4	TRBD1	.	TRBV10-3	TGTGCCATCGGGACAGAAAACATTCAGTACTTC	CAIGTENIQYF
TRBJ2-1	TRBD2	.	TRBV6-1	TGTGCCAGCAGTGGACTTACTAGCGGGTTCTCCTACAATGAGCAGTTCTTC	CASSGLTSGFSYNEQFF
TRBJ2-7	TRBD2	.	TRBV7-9	TGTGCCAGCAGACCCCTCCCCCTAGCGGGGGTGATCTACGAGCAGTACTTC	CASRPLPLAGVIYEQYF
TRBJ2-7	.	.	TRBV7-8	TGTGCCAGCAGCCTCCGGACTGGCGAGCAGTACTTC	CASSLRTGEQYF
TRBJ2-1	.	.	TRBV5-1	TGCGCCAGCAGCCGACTAGCCTCAGGGGACAATGAGCAGTTCTTC	CASSRLASGDNEQFF
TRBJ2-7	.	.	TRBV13	TGTGCCAGCAGCTCACAGGGTAACGGGCGGTACGAGCAGTACTTC	CASSSQGNGRYEQYF
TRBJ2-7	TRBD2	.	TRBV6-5	TGTGCCAGCAGTTTAGCGGGAGTACCCTACGAGCAGTACTTC	CASSLAGVPYEQYF
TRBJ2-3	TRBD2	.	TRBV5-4	TGTGCCAGCAGCTTGGGCGGAAGCGGGGGCACAGATACGCAGTATTTT	CASSLGGSGGTDTQYF
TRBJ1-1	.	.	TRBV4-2	TGTGCCAGCAGCCAAGACAGGGTGAGGACTGAAGCTTTCTTT	CASSQDRVRTEAFF
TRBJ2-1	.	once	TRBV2	TGTGCCAGCAGAGGTGGGGGCTTCCTCAATGAGCAGTTCTTC	CASRGGGFLNEQFF
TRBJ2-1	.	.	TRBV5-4	TGTGCCAGCAGCCCGCCGGGAACACGAGGCAATGAGCAGTTCTTC	CASSPPGTRGNEQFF
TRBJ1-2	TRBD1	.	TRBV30	TGTGCCTGGAGCAGGGGGCGGACTGTCTATGGCTACACCTTC	CAWSRGRTVYGYTF
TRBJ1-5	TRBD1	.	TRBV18	TGTGCCAGCTCGCAAGCCGGGACAGGGAATCAGCCCCAGCATTTT	CASSQAGTGNQPQHF
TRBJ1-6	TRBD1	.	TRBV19	TGTGCCAGTACTCCGGGACAGTTTAATTCACCCCTCCACTTT	CASTPGQFNSPLHF
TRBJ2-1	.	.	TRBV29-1	TGCAGCGTTGAAGGAGCGATCCGCTCCTACAATGAGCAGTTCTTC	CSVEGAIRSYNEQFF
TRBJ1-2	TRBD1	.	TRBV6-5	TGTGCCAGCACCTCGACAGGGATCTATGGCTACACCTTC	CASTSTGIYGYTF
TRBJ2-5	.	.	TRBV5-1	TGCGCCAGCAGCTTGGGAGACCCAGGGACCCAGTACTTC	CASSLGDPGTQYF
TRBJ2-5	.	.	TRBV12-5	TGTGCTAGTGGCCCGGGGGTAACCTACCAAGAGACCCAGTACTTC	CASGPGVTYQETQYF
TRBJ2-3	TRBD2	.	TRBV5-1	TGCGCCAGCAGCTTGGAGACTAGCGGGGGGCCAGATACGCAGTATTTT	CASSLETSGGPDTQYF
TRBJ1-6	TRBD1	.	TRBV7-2	TGTGCCAGCAGCCGGAGGGAGGGACAGGCACCCCTCCACTTT	CASSRREGQAPLHF